The TCR beta chain described here comes from a study of OX40 agonist ivuxolimab in advanced cancers. Across the whole study: At around 83% male, the cohort had a mean age of around 56 years, ranging from about 23 to 80. Whole-study results and caveats: Low normalized T-cell clonal expansion was also seen in some nonresponders.

With 4 bases clipped from V and 9 bases from J, the junction kept 12 bases outside the gene matches. Germline loops: CDR1 SGHRS, CDR2 YFSETQ. The CDR3 covers 14 residues. Clones were sequenced by immunoSEQ multiplex PCR, and TCRdb holds only the in-frame ones, with some missing. The table includes 65,000 to 95,000 clones, more than 70% detected once. A remark on this clone: Antigen: not known.

This chain joins TRBV5-1 and TRBJ2-5; 7 nucleotides agree with TRBD1. This clonotype was obtained from an adult with an advanced solid tumor such as melanoma, head and neck, liver or kidney cancer. The source was CD4+ or CD8+ T cells sorted from blood, collected in a trial of the OX40 agonist ivuxolimab. The CDR3 sequence is CASSLRDRITAQYF. The CDR3 DNA follows: TGCGCCAGCAGCCTCAGGGACAGAATAACGGCCCAGTACTTC.